This T cell receptor beta chain was identified in a study of blood T cells in healthy people across ages. Sample-barcoded 5' priming and a J-beta primer mix drove a second PCR of 7 to 11 cycles. TCRdb re-called the 5' RACE reads with MiXCR, one entry per CDR3 protein. The data contain about 700,000 distinct CDR3 sequences, about 34% of them singletons. Trimming took off 11 bases at V and 1 base at J, with 12 bases between the two ends. CDR3 size: 13 residues. CDR1 and CDR2 from the germline V gene are MNHEY and SVGAGI. This clonotype was recorded at least ten times. Its antigen is not known. Whole-study findings and limits: Measured against age, TCR beta diversity per million T cells decreased in a roughly linear manner.

The sample comprised blood. V usage is TRBV6-5 and J usage is TRBJ1-5; TRBD1 is a possible D gene (6 bases). This receptor was identified in a woman aged 80 or over in good health. For the CDR3, the DNA is TGTGCCGCCAGTCAGGGGAGCAATCAGCCCCAGCATTTT. Translated, it gives CAASQGSNQPQHF.